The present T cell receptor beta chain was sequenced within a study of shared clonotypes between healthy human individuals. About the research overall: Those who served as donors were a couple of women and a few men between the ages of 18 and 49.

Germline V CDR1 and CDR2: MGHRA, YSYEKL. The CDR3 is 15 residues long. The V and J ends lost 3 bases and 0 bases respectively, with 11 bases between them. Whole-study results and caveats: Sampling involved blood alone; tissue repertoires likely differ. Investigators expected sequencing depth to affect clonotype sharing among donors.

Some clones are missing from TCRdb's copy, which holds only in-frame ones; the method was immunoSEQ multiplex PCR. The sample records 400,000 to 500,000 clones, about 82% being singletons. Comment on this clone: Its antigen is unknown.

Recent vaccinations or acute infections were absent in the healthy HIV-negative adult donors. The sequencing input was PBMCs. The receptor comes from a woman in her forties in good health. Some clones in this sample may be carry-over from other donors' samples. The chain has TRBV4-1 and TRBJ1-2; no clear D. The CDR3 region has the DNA TGCGCCAGCAGCCACCCAGGTCGAGCTAACTATGGCTACACCTTC. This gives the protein CASSHPGRANYGYTF.